This T cell receptor beta chain appears in the sequencing data of a study of Graves' ophthalmopathy and Graves' hyperthyroidism. The wider study: The study drew peripheral blood at initial diagnosis, before any treatment.

Transcripts of RNA were the source for amplifying TCR beta CDR3 regions. Following a first-round RT-PCR that used HTBI primers, a second-round multiplex PCR was carried out. One entry per CDR3 protein, called by TCRdb with MiXCR from the multiplex PCR reads. The data hold 360,000 or so distinct CDR3 sequences, with approximately 16% observed a single time. Whole-study results and caveats: Blood also held most thyroid clonotypes expanded above 0.001 frequency. A 13-signature model separated ophthalmopathy from stable hyperthyroidism, reaching around 88% sensitivity and roughly 84% specificity cross-validated. Ophthalmopathy progression cases were predicted by the model with approximately 71% sensitivity and approximately 76% specificity.

This clonotype occurred many times. The antigen remains unidentified. CDR1 and CDR2 from the germline V gene are SGHDN and FVKESK. V lost 1 base to trimming and J lost 7 bases; unmatched junction nucleotides: 9. The CDR3 has 15 amino acids. V gene TRBV14 combines with J gene TRBJ2-5; TRBD1 agrees at 7 bases. The origin of this receptor is a woman under 30 with Graves' ophthalmopathy. Sequencing input: peripheral blood. The CDR3 protein is CASSQGTGQRWTQYF. The CDR3 nucleotides are TGTGCCAGCAGCCAAGGGACAGGTCAAAGGTGGACCCAGTACTTC.